This TCR beta chain derives from a study of a mutant IDH1 vaccine in newly diagnosed glioma. At the level of the study: Males made up 62.5% and females roughly 38% of treated patients, whose mean age was approximately 43 years. Former treatment meant radiotherapy, temozolomide, or both; the majority had gotten both.

This table comes from immunoSEQ multiplex PCR, and its TCRdb copy is limited to in-frame clones, with some not included. The table shows 15,000 or so clones, with 80% occurring only once. Study-level results: Whatever changes occurred in top peripheral T cell clonotypes seemed unrelated to pseudoprogression. In around 93% of patients, immune responses induced by the vaccine occurred.

Time point of the sample: baseline, week 1 (first vaccination visit). The treatment denotes: pre-vaccination baseline after standard-of-care therapy. Germline V lookup: CDR1 SGHDN, CDR2 FVKESK. Deletions cut 0 bases from V and 4 bases from J, with 9 bases between. This CDR3 region has 15 residues. About this clone itself: Its target is not known.

The chain recombines TRBV14 with TRBJ1-4, with D uncertain. The sequencing here drew on PBMCs, taken from a glioma patient treated with radiotherapy, temozolomide or both. The origin of this receptor is a man aged 35-49 years with glioma. The CDR3 protein is CASSQDRAGNEKLFF. The DNA of the CDR3 is TGTGCCAGCAGCCAAGATCGGGCGGGTAATGAAAAACTGTTTTTT.